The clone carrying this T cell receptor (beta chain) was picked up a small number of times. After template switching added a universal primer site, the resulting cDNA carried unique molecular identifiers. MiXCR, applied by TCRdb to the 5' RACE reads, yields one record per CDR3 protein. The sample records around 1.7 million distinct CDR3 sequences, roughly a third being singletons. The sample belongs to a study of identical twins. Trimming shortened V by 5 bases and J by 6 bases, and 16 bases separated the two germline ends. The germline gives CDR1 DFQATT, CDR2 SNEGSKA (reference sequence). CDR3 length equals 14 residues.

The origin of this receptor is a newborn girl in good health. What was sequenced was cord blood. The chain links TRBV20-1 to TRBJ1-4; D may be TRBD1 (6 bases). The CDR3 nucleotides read TGCAGTGCTCCTTCAAGGGGGGTAGATGAAAAACTGTTTTTT. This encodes CSAPSRGVDEKLFF.